A single T cell receptor (beta chain) is shown here with its context. Its antigen remains unknown. These data originate in a study of T cell responses to AZD1222 COVID-19 vaccine. The V gene's germline CDR1 is MNHNS and CDR2 SASEGT. CDR3 length: 15 residues. Trimming took 3 bases from V and 6 from J; bases not matched to a gene: 9. Measured with immunoSEQ multiplex PCR; TCRdb has only the in-frame clones, and not every one. The sample holds over 95,000 clones, around nine tenths seen once. Broader study findings: Nearly half of spike-specific TCRs reportedly go after variant regions that carry no mutations. Dominant CD4 TCR responses targeted spike regions 160-218 and 743-854. Only a handful of AZD1222 recipients, several in all, had baseline seropositivity. The sample set comprised mostly white British donors with more females, and clonal diversity was possibly underestimated.

V gene TRBV6-1 combines with J gene TRBJ1-1, with 8 bases identical to TRBD1. The sequences come from peripheral blood, collected on day 0 of AZD1222 vaccination. The sequence derives from an adult in good health. The chain's CDR3 is CASSDTGGRFAEAFF. CDR3 DNA sequence: TGTGCCAGCAGTGACACAGGGGGGAGATTCGCTGAAGCTTTCTTT.